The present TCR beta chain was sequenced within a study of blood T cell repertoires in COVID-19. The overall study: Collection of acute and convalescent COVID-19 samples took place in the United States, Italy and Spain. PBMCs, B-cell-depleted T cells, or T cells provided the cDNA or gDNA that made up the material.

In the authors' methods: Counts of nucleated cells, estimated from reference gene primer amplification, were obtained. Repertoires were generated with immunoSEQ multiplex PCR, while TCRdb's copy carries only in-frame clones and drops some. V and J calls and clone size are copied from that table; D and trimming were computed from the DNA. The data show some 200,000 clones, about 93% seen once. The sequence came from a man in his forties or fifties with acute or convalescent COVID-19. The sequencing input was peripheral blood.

The CDR3 loop is CASSLARPAVIYNEQFF. CDR3 coding DNA: TGTGCCAGCAGCCTAGCCCGGCCAGCGGTGATTTACAATGAGCAGTTCTTC. This rearrangement joins TRBV13 to TRBJ2-1, with D possibly TRBD2 on 5 matching bases. V shed 5 bases and J shed 4 bases, with 21 bases lying between them. The CDR3 is 17 residues long. Germline V lookup: CDR1 PRHDT, CDR2 FYEKMQ (reference sequence). Full variable domain (outside the CDR3, taken from reference TRBV13 and TRBJ2-1): AAGVIQSPRHLIKEKRETATLKCYPIPRHDTVYWYQQGPGQDPQFLISFYEKMQSDKGSIPDRFSAQQFSDYHSELNMSSLELGDSALYFCASSLARPAVIYNEQFFGPGTRLTVL.